This note documents a single T cell receptor beta chain sequence. The germline V and J ends were trimmed by 3 bases and 0 bases, with 9 bases remaining between them. Germline assignment: CDR1 GTSNPN and CDR2 SVGIG (reference sequence). The CDR3 loop spans 15 amino acids. Per the original data handling: Reference gene primer amplification in the assay estimated nucleated cell counts. Measured with immunoSEQ multiplex PCR; TCRdb has only the in-frame clones, and not every one. From that table come the V and J calls and clone size; the DNA was used to work out D and trimming. The sample shows about 9,000 clones, around 84% of them seen only once. The sample belongs to a study of blood T cell repertoires in COVID-19. About the research overall: Collection of acute and convalescent COVID-19 samples took place in the United States, Italy and Spain. From T cells, B-cell-depleted T cells, or PBMCs came the material, which was cDNA or gDNA.

The clonotype originates from a human donor in a cohort sampled during active COVID-19. The chain combines TRBV30 with TRBJ2-6, with D possibly being TRBD1 (6 bases). Sample: peripheral blood. The DNA of the CDR3 is TGTGCCTGGAGGGGACAAGGCTCTGGGGCCAACGTCCTGACTTTC. It yields the protein CAWRGQGSGANVLTF. The variable domain in full, completed from reference TRBV30 and TRBJ2-6, reads SQTIHQWPATLVQPVGSPLSLECTVEGTSNPNLYWYRQAAGRGLQLLFYSVGIGQISSEVPQNLSASRPQDRQFILSSKKLLLSDSGFYLCAWRGQGSGANVLTFGAGSRLTVL.